This T cell receptor beta chain was documented in a study of T cells in Graves' hyperthyroidism and ophthalmopathy. What was amplified from RNA transcripts were TCR beta CDR3 regions. TCR CDR3 regions were first amplified by RT-PCR with HTBI primers. Each CDR3 protein is one row after TCRdb ran MiXCR on the multiplex PCR reads. The data contain 400,000 or so distinct CDR3 sequences, 14% of them singletons. This clonotype was observed at least ten times. For ophthalmopathy patients, the Clinical Activity Score was at least 3 and the NOSPECS grade at least 4; duration was under 3 months. Thyroid ultrasound and orbital computed tomography, with clinical symptoms and serum thyroxine and TRAb, informed diagnoses. The sequencing input was blood. The sequence was collected from a woman in her 30s with Graves' ophthalmopathy.

The CDR3 is CASVPVLAGEQETQYF. DNA of the CDR3: TGTGCCAGCGTCCCTGTCCTAGCGGGGGAGCAAGAGACCCAGTACTTC. This chain uses TRBV7-9 with TRBJ2-5; 10 bases are shared with TRBD2. CDR1 and CDR2 from the germline V gene are SEHNR and FQNEAQ (reference sequence). Trimming removed 8 bases from V and 2 bases from J; junction bases left unmatched: 11. The CDR3 is made up of 16 amino acids. Full variable domain (remainder filled in from reference TRBV7-9 and TRBJ2-5): DTGVSQNPRHKITKRGQNVTFRCDPISEHNRLYWYRQTLGQGPEFLTYFQNEAQLEKSRLLSDRFSAERPKGSFSTLEIQRTEQGDSAMYLCASVPVLAGEQETQYFGPGTRLLVL.